The rows below give T cell receptor beta chains drawn from one sample of a study of Ad26.COV2.S vaccination and SARS-CoV-2 variants. Some clones are missing from TCRdb's copy, which holds only in-frame ones; the method was immunoSEQ multiplex PCR. The sample yields 430,000 or so clones, approximately 90% seen once. Here the sequenced sample was peripheral blood, taken in a trial of Ad26.COV2.S vaccine versus placebo. These receptors were obtained from a person between 18 and 65 years old who received the Ad26.COV2.S COVID-19 vaccine or a placebo. The CDR3 runs from the conserved cysteine through the conserved F or W. A D gene is named only where the DNA matches it firmly. The size entry is marked missing in some rows and otherwise reads once, few, many or a size class.

V: TRBV28; J: TRBJ2-7; D: TRBD2; size: NA; CDR3: CASSLKTGGRIGEQYF; DNA: TGTGCCAGCAGTTTAAAGACGGGGGGAAGGATCGGAGAGCAGTACTTC
V: TRBV30; J: TRBJ2-7; D: NA; size: NA; CDR3: CAWSNRAYEQYF; DNA: TGTGCCTGGAGCAACAGGGCTTACGAGCAGTACTTC
V: TRBV7-6; J: TRBJ2-1; D: NA; size: NA; CDR3: CASSLVAGEPYNEQFF; DNA: TGTGCCAGCAGCTTAGTAGCAGGGGAGCCCTACAATGAGCAGTTCTTC
V: TRBV7-9; J: TRBJ1-6; D: NA; size: NA; CDR3: CASSSGSYNSPLHF; DNA: TGTGCCAGCAGCTCGGGGTCCTATAATTCACCCCTCCACTTT
V: TRBV6-8; J: TRBJ2-7; D: TRBD1; size: NA; CDR3: CASRQGPYYEQYF; DNA: TGTGCCAGCAGACAGGGGCCTTACTACGAGCAGTACTTC
V: TRBV7-9; J: TRBJ2-7; D: TRBD1; size: NA; CDR3: CASSLVGGQSNYEQYF; DNA: TGTGCCAGCAGCTTAGTAGGGGGACAGTCTAACTACGAGCAGTACTTC
V: TRBV11-3; J: TRBJ2-7; D: NA; size: NA; CDR3: CASSSRDHYEQYF; DNA: TGTGCCAGCAGCTCCCGGGACCACTACGAGCAGTACTTC
V: TRBV3-1/TRBV3-2; J: TRBJ2-1; D: NA; size: NA; CDR3: CASSQDSGAAYNEQFF; DNA: TGTGCCAGCAGCCAAGATTCAGGGGCTGCCTACAATGAGCAGTTCTTC
V: TRBV6-5; J: TRBJ1-1; D: NA; size: NA; CDR3: CASTLQKNTEAFF; DNA: TGTGCCAGCACCCTACAAAAGAACACTGAAGCTTTCTTT
V: TRBV10-1; J: TRBJ1-2; D: TRBD1; size: NA; CDR3: CASESNPPGTGDGYTF; DNA: TGCGCCAGCGAGTCTAATCCCCCCGGGACAGGGGATGGCTACACCTTC
V: TRBV7-2; J: TRBJ2-1; D: TRBD2; size: NA; CDR3: CASRTVAGVGYNEQFF; DNA: TGTGCCAGCAGGACTGTAGCGGGGGTGGGTTACAATGAGCAGTTCTTC
V: TRBV6-2/TRBV6-3; J: TRBJ2-7; D: NA; size: NA; CDR3: CASSRGGSTNYEQYF; DNA: TGTGCCAGCAGCAGGGGCGGGAGTACTAACTACGAGCAGTACTTC
V: TRBV6-6; J: TRBJ1-2; D: NA; size: NA; CDR3: CASRATGTLGYTF; DNA: TGTGCCAGCAGGGCGACAGGTACTCTTGGCTACACCTTC
V: TRBV30; J: TRBJ2-7; D: NA; size: NA; CDR3: CAWSVSGLPYEQYF; DNA: TGTGCCTGGAGTGTATCCGGGCTCCCCTACGAGCAGTACTTC
V: TRBV3-1/TRBV3-2; J: TRBJ2-7; D: NA; size: NA; CDR3: CASSGNGNEQYF; DNA: TGTGCCAGCAGTGGGAATGGCAACGAGCAGTACTTC
V: TRBV6-2/TRBV6-3; J: TRBJ2-5; D: NA; size: NA; CDR3: CASSYGTETQYF; DNA: TGTGCCAGCAGTTACGGAACGGAGACCCAGTACTTC
V: TRBV6-5; J: TRBJ1-1; D: TRBD1; size: NA; CDR3: CASSYKTGMGPEAFF; DNA: TGTGCCAGCAGCTACAAGACAGGGATGGGGCCTGAAGCTTTCTTT
V: TRBV7-9; J: TRBJ1-5; D: NA; size: NA; CDR3: CASSLGDQPQHF; DNA: TGTGCCAGCAGCTTAGGGGATCAGCCCCAGCATTTT
V: TRBV9; J: TRBJ1-5; D: TRBD1; size: once; CDR3: CASSPGPGQGWPGQPQHF; DNA: TGTGCCAGCAGCCCGGGACCGGGACAGGGATGGCCGGGTCAGCCCCAGCATTTT
V: TRBV27; J: TRBJ2-1; D: NA; size: NA; CDR3: CASSLIGGDYNEQFF; DNA: TGTGCCAGCAGTTTAATAGGGGGTGACTACAATGAGCAGTTCTTC
V: TRBV7-2; J: TRBJ2-1; D: NA; size: NA; CDR3: CASSGGLGNEQFF; DNA: TGTGCCAGCAGTGGGGGGCTCGGCAATGAGCAGTTCTTC
V: TRBV30; J: TRBJ2-2; D: NA; size: NA; CDR3: CAWSVLPTGSHYANTGELFF; DNA: TGTGCCTGGAGTGTACTCCCCACAGGGTCCCACTACGCGAACACCGGGGAGCTGTTTTTT